Sequencing of this T cell receptor (beta chain) was carried out in a study of blood T cell repertoires in COVID-19. Background on the study: Researchers got acute and convalescent COVID-19 samples from the United States, Italy and Spain. In each case, the material was cDNA or gDNA derived from T cells, B-cell-depleted T cells, or PBMCs.

The V segment lost 5 bases and the J segment 6 bases; nucleotides outside the gene matches: 7. Germline-derived CDR1 and CDR2 are LNHDA and SQIVND (reference sequence). This CDR3 region has 14 residues. Original processing notes: Estimates of nucleated cell counts were drawn from the amplification of reference gene primers. TCRdb's copy holds only in-frame clones and misses some; the assay was immunoSEQ multiplex PCR. Clone size and the V and J calls come from that table; the DNA yielded D and trimming. This table holds 130,000 or so clones, about 86% found once. The sequence was collected from a woman aged 45-60 years who had recovered from COVID-19. The sample comprised peripheral blood. V gene TRBV19 combines with J gene TRBJ1-5; 7 bases are shared with TRBD1. The CDR3 DNA sequence: TGTGCCAGTAGTTCGACAGGGATATCTCAGCCCCAGCATTTT. It translates to CASSSTGISQPQHF.